One sample yielded the 25 T cell receptor beta chains listed below, sequenced in a study of cytomegalovirus exposure and HLA in healthy donors. Use of 60 Vbeta and 13 Jbeta primers characterized the PCR. Sequencing used immunoSEQ multiplex PCR; TCRdb keeps in-frame clones, though not all of them. The repertoire holds 120,000 or so clones, with about 78% as singletons. Sequencing input: PBMCs. Receptor source: a young man in good health and CMV-seronegative.

The chain employs TRBV27 and TRBJ1-1; D ambiguous. This CDR3 has 15 residues. The germline V and J ends were trimmed by 5 bases and 1 base, with 14 bases remaining between them. Per germline, CDR1 MNHEY and CDR2 SMNVEV (reference sequence). The CDR3 DNA follows: TGTGCCAGCAGTCGGAAAAGTTGGAGGAACACTGAAGCTTTCTTT. Its protein product is CASSRKSWRNTEAFF.

This chain links TRBV19 with TRBJ2-2; 7 positions match TRBD1. Trimming removed 4 bases from V and 6 bases from J; junction bases left unmatched: 11. The CDR3 is 16 amino acids. Germline V gives CDR1 LNHDA, CDR2 SQIVND (reference sequence). CDR3 sequence reads: CASSNDRELNAGELFF. CDR3 coding DNA: TGTGCCAGTAGTAACGACAGGGAGTTAAACGCCGGGGAGCTGTTTTTT.

The sample holds one count of this clone. The CDR3 here is CASSLSRGINEKLFF. The CDR3 nucleotides read TGTGCCAGCAGTCTCAGCAGGGGGATTAATGAAAAACTGTTTTTT. The rearrangement joins TRBV2 to TRBJ1-4; 7 bases line up with TRBD1. Germline CDR1 is SNHLY and CDR2 is FYNNEI. The V gene end was trimmed by 5 bases and the J gene end by 4 bases; junction bases not matched to a gene: 7. This CDR3 comprises 15 residues. The full variable domain, with the rest looked up from reference TRBV2 and TRBJ1-4, is EPEVTQTPSHQVTQMGQEVILRCVPISNHLYFYWYRQILGQKVEFLVSFYNNEISEKSEIFDDQFSVERPDGSNFTLKIRSTKLEDSAMYFCASSLSRGINEKLFFGSGTQLSVL.

This chain joins TRBV5-4 and TRBJ1-3; D remains ambiguous. Per the germline V gene, CDR1 is SGHNT and CDR2 is YYREEE (reference sequence). Trimming pared 3 bases from V and 0 bases from J, leaving 7 bases between. This CDR3 comprises 14 residues. Here the CDR3 DNA reads TGTGCCAGCAGCTATACAGACTCTGGAAACACCATATATTTT. Encoded protein: CASSYTDSGNTIYF.

The chain links TRBV6-5 to TRBJ2-1, with 9 bases identical to TRBD2. The germline V gene encodes CDR1 MNHEY and CDR2 SVGAGI. The length of the CDR3 is 15 residues. The trim removed 1 base at V and 6 bases at J, leaving 4 bases unmatched. CDR3 sequence reads: CASSYYMTSGNEQFF. The DNA of the CDR3 is TGTGCCAGCAGTTACTACATGACTAGCGGCAATGAGCAGTTCTTC.

This CDR3 reads CASSHGQARVLEQYF. As DNA, the CDR3 is TGTGCCAGCTCACACGGACAGGCTCGGGTGCTCGAGCAGTACTTC. The genes are TRBV18 and TRBJ2-7; 7 nucleotides agree with TRBD1. V trimming: 4 bases; J trimming: 6 bases; junction bases outside the gene matches: 12. CDR1 is KGHSH and CDR2 is LQKENI in the germline V gene. This CDR3 contains 15 residues.

The chain combines TRBV19 with TRBJ1-5, with D uncertain. The V end was cut by 4 bases, the J end by 3 bases, with 10 bases between. CDR1 and CDR2 from the germline V gene are LNHDA and SQIVND (reference sequence). The CDR3 contains 14 residues. The CDR3 nucleotides read TGTGCCAGTAGTAAGTCCGGGAACAATCAGCCCCAGCATTTT. Translation: CASSKSGNNQPQHF. Looking up the rest from reference TRBV19 and TRBJ1-5 gives the full variable domain: DGGITQSPKYLFRKEGQNVTLSCEQNLNHDAMYWYRQDPGQGLRLIYYSQIVNDFQKGDIAEGYSVSREKKESFPLTVTSAQKNPTAFYLCASSKSGNNQPQHFGDGTRLSIL.

V is TRBV6-5 and J is TRBJ1-1, with no clear D. CDR3 length: 15 residues. Germline V lookup: CDR1 MNHEY, CDR2 SVGAGI. Trimming stripped 0 bases from V and 0 bases from J, with 8 bases between. The CDR3 protein is CASSYSEVLNTEAFF. In DNA, the CDR3 is TGTGCCAGCAGTTACTCCGAGGTGCTGAACACTGAAGCTTTCTTT.

The rearrangement links TRBV28 to TRBJ2-7; D gene uncertain. CDR3 length: 12 amino acids. The V gene lost 1 base and the J gene lost 2 bases, with 3 bases spanning the gap. From germline, CDR1 is MDHEN and CDR2 SYDVKM. CDR3 sequence reads: CASSLYTYEQYF. CDR3 bases: TGTGCCAGCAGTTTATACACCTACGAGCAGTACTTC.

J is TRBJ1-6 and V is TRBV11-2, with 9 bases fitting TRBD1. The ends lost 5 bases at V and 9 bases at J; junction bases unmatched: 8. There are 15 residues in the CDR3. Per germline, CDR1 SGHAT and CDR2 FQNNGV. The CDR3 DNA is TGTGCCAGCAGCCCCTTCGGACAGGGGACTTCACCCCTCCACTTT. As protein: CASSPFGQGTSPLHF.

This clone has only a few counts. The V call is TRBV6-5, the J call TRBJ1-2, with D possibly being TRBD1 (5 bases). V shed 7 bases and J shed 2 bases, with 11 bases lying between them. The CDR3 loop spans 13 amino acids. Per germline, CDR1 MNHEY and CDR2 SVGAGI. This CDR3 is CASKRQKNYGYTF. The CDR3 nucleotides are TGTGCCAGCAAGAGACAGAAAAACTATGGCTACACCTTC.

This clone was counted a few times. V is TRBV11-2 and J is TRBJ1-1, with D tentatively TRBD1 (5 bases). The CDR3 runs 17 residues. V dropped 5 bases and J dropped 1 base, with 20 bases sitting between them. Germline-derived CDR1 and CDR2 are SGHAT and FQNNGV. The CDR3 here is CASSPLTSGGRNTEAFF. The CDR3, as DNA: TGTGCCAGCAGCCCCCTAACTAGCGGGGGGAGGAACACTGAAGCTTTCTTT.

The rearrangement joins TRBV7-6 to TRBJ2-5, with 9 bases fitting TRBD2. The CDR3 runs to 17 residues. Germline trimming cut 6 bases from V and 2 bases from J; bases unmatched to any gene: 13. Germline-derived CDR1 and CDR2 are SGHVS and FNYEAQ. The CDR3 DNA follows: TGTGCCAGCAGTCAACTAAGTAGCGGGGGAGAACAAGAGACCCAGTACTTC. This sequence encodes CASSQLSSGGEQETQYF.

The CDR3: CASSVGGPSSYNEQFF. In DNA form, the CDR3 reads TGTGCCAGCAGCGTAGGCGGGCCGAGCTCCTACAATGAGCAGTTCTTC. V gene TRBV9 combines with J gene TRBJ2-1; possible D gene TRBD2, 5 bases. This CDR3 spans 16 amino acids. Trimming stripped 0 bases from V and 0 bases from J, with 10 bases between. Germline V lookup: CDR1 SGDLS, CDR2 YYNGEE.

The rearrangement links TRBV2 to TRBJ2-1; 10 bases are a match to TRBD2. Looked up from germline, CDR1 is SNHLY and CDR2 is FYNNEI. Unmatched junction bases numbered 8, after V lost 7 bases and J lost 2 bases. The CDR3 contains 16 residues. The CDR3 is CASTPTSGETYNEQFF. The CDR3 DNA reads as TGTGCCAGCACCCCTACTAGCGGGGAAACCTACAATGAGCAGTTCTTC.

The chain has TRBV28 and TRBJ2-3; TRBD2 aligns across 15 bases. This CDR3 has 20 residues. Germline V gene data show CDR1 as MDHEN and CDR2 as SYDVKM. After removal of 5 bases from V and 2 bases from J, the junction contained 14 bases not matched to a gene. CDR3 DNA: TGTGCCAGCAGTACCGGGACTAGCGGGGGGCCAAACCGAATCACAGATACGCAGTATTTT. Its translation is CASSTGTSGGPNRITDTQYF.

This clone appeared a single time. The rearrangement uses TRBV19 and TRBJ1-1, with D unresolved. V was cut by 0 bases and J by 1 base, with 6 bases left in between. The CDR3 sequence is 14 residues long. Germline V lookup: CDR1 LNHDA, CDR2 SQIVND (reference sequence). The CDR3 here is CASSIDAGNTEAFF. CDR3 in DNA: TGTGCCAGTAGTATAGACGCGGGGAACACTGAAGCTTTCTTT.

The chain combines TRBV5-4 with TRBJ1-1, with a possible D match to TRBD1 (6 bases). Germline loops: CDR1 SGHNT, CDR2 YYREEE (reference sequence). The V gene lost 4 bases and the J gene lost 0 bases, with 13 bases spanning the gap. This CDR3 comprises 15 residues. The CDR3 protein is CASSPSQGMNTEAFF. The CDR3 DNA reads as TGTGCCAGCAGCCCATCACAGGGAATGAACACTGAAGCTTTCTTT. Full variable domain (rest looked up from reference TRBV5-4 and TRBJ1-1): ETGVTQSPTHLIKTRGQQVTLRCSSQSGHNTVSWYQQALGQGPQFIFQYYREEENGRGNFPPRFSGLQFPNYSSELNVNALELDDSALYLCASSPSQGMNTEAFFGQGTRLTVV.

This chain connects TRBV29-1 to TRBJ2-3; D might be TRBD2 (6 bases). The CDR3 sequence is 14 residues long. Germline loops: CDR1 SQVTM, CDR2 ANQGSEA. Trimming took 3 bases from V and 1 from J, leaving 11 bases between them. CDR3 sequence: CSVDGTPGTDTQYF. The CDR3 DNA follows: TGCAGCGTTGACGGGACTCCAGGCACAGATACGCAGTATTTT.

This chain connects TRBV2 to TRBJ2-7, with TRBD1 as a possible D gene (6 bases). Trimming shortened V by 6 bases and J by 1 base, and 13 bases separated the two germline ends. The CDR3 covers 14 residues. Germline V CDR1 and CDR2: SNHLY, FYNNEI. This CDR3 is CASRNQGISYEQYF. DNA of the CDR3: TGTGCCAGCAGAAACCAGGGGATATCCTACGAGCAGTACTTC.

The chain has TRBV11-2 and TRBJ2-5, with 8 bases that match TRBD1. The J call may be incorrect, as the DNA end agrees better with TRBJ2-7. The CDR3 has 19 residues. The germline gives CDR1 SGHAT, CDR2 FQNNGV. The CDR3 region is CASSLDLAGDRLLRHEQYF. For the CDR3, the DNA is TGTGCCAGCAGCTTAGATCTTGCCGGGGACAGGTTATTGAGGCACGAGCAGTACTTC.

This chain uses TRBV19 with TRBJ1-6; maybe TRBD1 (6 bases). The CDR3 extends over 15 amino acids. CDR1 LNHDA and CDR2 SQIVND come from the germline V gene (reference sequence). The V gene lost 5 bases and the J gene lost 6 bases, with 14 bases spanning the gap. Written as DNA, the CDR3 is TGTGCCAGTAGTGTCAGGGGACCGAGTAATTCACCCCTCCACTTT. This sequence encodes CASSVRGPSNSPLHF.

This clone was observed a handful of times. The J gene is TRBJ2-7, the V gene TRBV10-3; TRBD2 aligns across 9 bases. Germline values: CDR1 ENHRY, CDR2 SYGVKD. This CDR3 has 17 amino acids. The V gene end was trimmed by 3 bases and the J gene end by 2 bases; junction bases not matched to a gene: 11. Written as DNA, the CDR3 is TGTGCCATCAGTGATCCGAACTTAGCGGGGGACCCCTACGAGCAGTACTTC. This gives the protein CAISDPNLAGDPYEQYF.

The gene calls are TRBV7-9 and TRBJ2-7; tentatively, D is TRBD2 (5 bases). The ends were cut back, 9 bases at V and 6 bases at J, with 15 bases in the middle. The germline V gene encodes CDR1 SEHNR and CDR2 FQNEAQ (reference sequence). This CDR3 spans 12 amino acids. CDR3 sequence reads: CASTTGVAEQYF. In nucleotides, the CDR3 is TGTGCCAGTACGACCGGGGTCGCCGAGCAGTACTTC.

The chain joins TRBV6-1 to TRBJ2-4; 7 nucleotides align to TRBD2. CDR1 MNHNS and CDR2 SASEGT come from the germline V gene. The CDR3 spans 14 residues. The ends lost 0 bases at V and 7 bases at J; junction bases unmatched: 3. CDR3: CASSEAMGGNIQYF. CDR3 nucleotides: TGTGCCAGCAGTGAAGCGATGGGGGGGAACATTCAGTACTTC.